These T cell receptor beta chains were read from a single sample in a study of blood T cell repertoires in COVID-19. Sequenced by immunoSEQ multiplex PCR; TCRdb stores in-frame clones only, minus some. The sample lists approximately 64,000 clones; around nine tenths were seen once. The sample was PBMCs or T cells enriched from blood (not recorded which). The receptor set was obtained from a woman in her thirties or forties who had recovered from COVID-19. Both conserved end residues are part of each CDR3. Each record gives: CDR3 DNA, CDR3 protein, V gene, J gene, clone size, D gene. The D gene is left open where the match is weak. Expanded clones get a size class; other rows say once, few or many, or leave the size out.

TGCAGTGCTACGACGGGAGACGAGCAGTACTTC	CSATTGDEQYF	TRBV20-1	TRBJ2-7	NA	NA
TGTGCCAGCAGTTACTTGACAGCGAACACTGAAGCTTTCTTT	CASSYLTANTEAFF	TRBV6-5	TRBJ1-1	NA	NA
TGCGCCAGCAGCTTTCGACAGGGGGACGGAAACACCATATATTTT	CASSFRQGDGNTIYF	TRBV5-1	TRBJ1-3	NA	TRBD1
TGTGCCAGCAGTACTAGCCTAGCGGGCCACAATGAGCAGTTCTTC	CASSTSLAGHNEQFF	TRBV6-5	TRBJ2-1	NA	TRBD2
TGTGCCAGCAGCTTCTCACCGGGACAGGGAGGAAATGAGCAGTTCTTC	CASSFSPGQGGNEQFF	TRBV5-4	TRBJ2-1	NA	TRBD1
TGTGCCAGCAGTGAGACAGGGTTTAACTATGGCTACACCTTC	CASSETGFNYGYTF	TRBV25-1	TRBJ1-2	NA	TRBD1
TGCGCCAGCAGCTTGGGACAACGGAACACTGAAGCTTTCTTT	CASSLGQRNTEAFF	TRBV5-1	TRBJ1-1	NA	NA
TGTGCCAGCAGCGTCAGCGGGGGAACGGGCACAGATACGCAGTATTTT	CASSVSGGTGTDTQYF	TRBV9	TRBJ2-3	NA	TRBD2
TGTGCCAGTAGCGCGCAGGCGTCAACAAACACTGAAGCTTTCTTT	CASSAQASTNTEAFF	TRBV19	TRBJ1-1	few	NA
TGTGCCAGCAGCCTCAGACAGGGCCAAAACCTAGAAAAACTGTTTTTT	CASSLRQGQNLEKLFF	TRBV13	TRBJ1-4	NA	TRBD1
TGTGCCAGCAGCTCTTGGCCAGCGGGGGGCCACAATGAGCAGTTCTTC	CASSSWPAGGHNEQFF	TRBV11-2	TRBJ2-1	NA	TRBD2
TGTGCCAGCAGCCCCGGACTACTTCAAGAGACCCAGTACTTC	CASSPGLLQETQYF	TRBV5-5	TRBJ2-5	NA	NA
TGTGCCAGCTCACCACGGGGCGGTGAGCAGTTCTTC	CASSPRGGEQFF	TRBV18	TRBJ2-1	NA	NA
TGTGCCAGCAGCGTAGGGGGACAGCAAAATCAGCCCCAGCATTTT	CASSVGGQQNQPQHF	TRBV9	TRBJ1-5	NA	TRBD1
TGTGCCACCAGTGATTTGGGCAGGCTCCAGCATTTT	CATSDLGRLQHF	TRBV24-1	TRBJ1-5	NA	NA
TGTGCCAGTAGTCCGGACGGGGGGAATCAGCCCCAGCATTTT	CASSPDGGNQPQHF	TRBV19	TRBJ1-5	NA	NA
TGTGCCAGCGGTATCGGGGGTGGACAGCCCCAGCATTTT	CASGIGGGQPQHF	TRBV6-5	TRBJ1-5	NA	NA
TGTGCCAGCAGCCCCGGGAGGGCGGACTATGGCTACACCTTC	CASSPGRADYGYTF	TRBV7-9	TRBJ1-2	NA	NA
TGTGCCATCAGTCGACAGGGAGACTATGGCTACACCTTC	CAISRQGDYGYTF	TRBV10-3	TRBJ1-2	NA	TRBD1
TGTGCCAGCTCACCACCGACGACAGGGTATGAAAAACTGTTTTTT	CASSPPTTGYEKLFF	TRBV18	TRBJ1-4	NA	TRBD1
TGCGCCAGCAGCGACGGGACTTTTCTCCGGGGCGAGCAGTACTTC	CASSDGTFLRGEQYF	TRBV5-1	TRBJ2-7	NA	NA
TGTGCCAGCAGCCAAACTATATCTAGGGACAGGGGAATCGCCGGGGAGCTGTTTTTT	CASSQTISRDRGIAGELFF	TRBV7-9	TRBJ2-2	NA	TRBD1
TGTGCTAGTGCCTCGGACACAGCCTACGAGCAGTACTTC	CASASDTAYEQYF	TRBV12-5	TRBJ2-7	NA	NA
TGCAGCGTGGGGGGGCAAGGAGATCAGCCCCAGCATTTT	CSVGGQGDQPQHF	TRBV29-1	TRBJ1-5	NA	NA
TGTGCCAGCAGCTCGGACAGATACACAGATACGCAGTATTTT	CASSSDRYTDTQYF	TRBV5-6	TRBJ2-3	NA	NA
TGTGCCAGCAGCCCCAGCGGGAACACTGAAGCTTTCTTT	CASSPSGNTEAFF	TRBV6-4	TRBJ1-1	few	NA
TGTGCCAGCAGCATCACCGGGGTTAATTCACCCCTCCACTTT	CASSITGVNSPLHF	TRBV9	TRBJ1-6	NA	NA
TGCGCCAGCAGCCAATGGAGGCGGGAGACCCAGTACTTC	CASSQWRRETQYF	TRBV4-1	TRBJ2-5	NA	NA
TGCGCCAGCAGCTTCCTGGGACACGCGAACACTGAAGCTTTCTTT	CASSFLGHANTEAFF	TRBV5-1	TRBJ1-1	NA	NA
TGTGCCAGTAGTATCCGCGGCCAAGAGACCCAGTACTTC	CASSIRGQETQYF	TRBV19	TRBJ2-5	once	NA
TGTGCCAGCAGCTCCCTGGAGACCCAGTACTTC	CASSSLETQYF	TRBV7-9	TRBJ2-5	once	NA
TGTGCCAGCGTCTCCAGACCGGGACTAGCGACAGATACGCAGTATTTT	CASVSRPGLATDTQYF	TRBV7-2	TRBJ2-3	NA	TRBD2
TGTGCCAGCAGGGAATTGACAGGCTCTGAAGCTTTCTTT	CASRELTGSEAFF	TRBV5-8	TRBJ1-1	NA	NA
TGCGCCAGCAGCTTGTCCGGGAATTACGAGCAGTACTTC	CASSLSGNYEQYF	TRBV5-1	TRBJ2-7	NA	NA
TGTGCCAGCAGCCGGACAGATGAAAAACTGTTTTTT	CASSRTDEKLFF	TRBV12-3/TRBV12-4	TRBJ1-4	NA	NA
TGTGCCAGCAGCACTCGGGACATTACAAGGGGAAACACCATATATTTT	CASSTRDITRGNTIYF	TRBV7-2	TRBJ1-3	NA	NA
TGCGCCAGCAGCCAAGATATCAGGGAGGGACGGAGCATTAACTATGGCTACACCTTC	CASSQDIREGRSINYGYTF	TRBV4-1	TRBJ1-2	NA	NA
TGTGCCAGCAGCTTGGGGGGGGGACGGGAGGATACGCAGTATTTT	CASSLGGGREDTQYF	TRBV11-3	TRBJ2-3	NA	TRBD2
TGCAGCGTTGAACCTGGGACAGGGGGCTTAGGAGATACGCAGTATTTT	CSVEPGTGGLGDTQYF	TRBV29-1	TRBJ2-3	NA	TRBD1
TGTGCCAGCTCACCACTTGGGACTGGACACAATGAGCAGTTCTTC	CASSPLGTGHNEQFF	TRBV18	TRBJ2-1	NA	NA
TGTGCCAGCAGCTCAGACAGGGGCAGATATGGCTACACCTTC	CASSSDRGRYGYTF	TRBV7-9	TRBJ1-2	NA	TRBD1
TGTGCCAGCAGCCCTCGGGGGGAGAACAATTCACCCCTCCACTTT	CASSPRGENNSPLHF	TRBV5-4	TRBJ1-6	once	NA
TGTGCCAGCAGCTTAATTCCGAGTCCTAACTATGGCTACACCTTC	CASSLIPSPNYGYTF	TRBV7-9	TRBJ1-2	NA	NA
TGCGCCAGCAGCTTGGGACTAGCGGGGAACACAGATACGCAGTATTTT	CASSLGLAGNTDTQYF	TRBV5-1	TRBJ2-3	NA	TRBD2
TGTGCCAGCTCACCTAAGCAGGGGAACACTGAAGCTTTCTTT	CASSPKQGNTEAFF	TRBV18	TRBJ1-1	NA	NA
TGTGCCAGCAGTTACTCGGGGCAGGTCACCGGGGAGCTGTTTTTT	CASSYSGQVTGELFF	TRBV6-5	TRBJ2-2	NA	NA
TGCGCCAGCAGCTTGGACAGAAACTACGAGCAGTACTTC	CASSLDRNYEQYF	TRBV5-1	TRBJ2-7	NA	NA
TGTGCCAGTAGTACCGGGACAGGGGCGCCCAATGAGCAGTTCTTC	CASSTGTGAPNEQFF	TRBV19	TRBJ2-1	NA	TRBD1
TGTGCCAGCAGCCCCAGCTCGGGGGGTATTTTGGGTTATAGCAATCAGCCCCAGCATTTT	CASSPSSGGILGYSNQPQHF	TRBV7-8	TRBJ1-5	NA	NA
TGTGCCAGCAGCTTAGGGGCAGGGGGCTATGGCTACACCTTC	CASSLGAGGYGYTF	TRBV7-8	TRBJ1-2	NA	TRBD1
TGTGCCAGCAGTGCATGGGGGCCAGGTAGCAATCAGCCCCAGCATTTT	CASSAWGPGSNQPQHF	TRBV2	TRBJ1-5	NA	NA
TGTGCCACCAGTGGCCACATTAAGACTAGCGGGGGGGCCCCTTACAATGAGCAGTTCTTC	CATSGHIKTSGGAPYNEQFF	TRBV24-1	TRBJ2-1	NA	TRBD2
TGTGCCAGCAGCTTGTCCCGCAGCGGGAACACTGAAGCTTTCTTT	CASSLSRSGNTEAFF	TRBV5-6	TRBJ1-1	once	NA
TGTGCCAGCAGCTGGTCGACAGCGCCAACTAATGAAAAACTGTTTTTT	CASSWSTAPTNEKLFF	TRBV5-6	TRBJ1-4	NA	NA
TGTGCCAGCAGCTCGGAGCTCGCGAACACCGGGGAGCTGTTTTTT	CASSSELANTGELFF	TRBV5-4	TRBJ2-2	NA	NA
TGCAGCGTTGAGTCAGGGTACGAGGAAAAACTGTTTTTT	CSVESGYEEKLFF	TRBV29-1	TRBJ1-4	once	NA
TGTGCCAGTAGGGACAGCCAGGGGTCCGGTTATGGCTACACCTTC	CASRDSQGSGYGYTF	TRBV19	TRBJ1-2	NA	NA
TGTGCCACCGGAAGACATGATAGCAATCAGCCCCAGCATTTT	CATGRHDSNQPQHF	TRBV15	TRBJ1-5	NA	NA